This is a list of T cell receptor beta chains from one sample in a study of cytomegalovirus exposure and HLA in healthy donors. This table comes from immunoSEQ multiplex PCR, and its TCRdb copy is limited to in-frame clones, with some not included. The sample contains roughly 150,000 clones, approximately 79% of which appear only once. The sample taken for sequencing was PBMCs. Receptors originate from a woman aged 45-65 years in good health and CMV-seropositive. The CDR3 runs from the conserved cysteine through the conserved F or W. The order of the fields is CDR3 DNA, CDR3 protein, J gene, V gene, CDR3 length, clone size, D gene. D genes are given only for firm matches. For some rows the clone size is stated as once, few or many, or as a class when expanded; others skip it.

TGTGCCAGCAGCTTAACTTCGTTTCCCTCCTACGAGCAGTACTTC CASSLTSFPSYEQYF TRBJ2-7 TRBV7-9 15 . .
TGTGCCTGGAGGGAGGGACTAGTGACAGATACGCAGTATTTT CAWREGLVTDTQYF TRBJ2-3 TRBV30 14 . TRBD2
TGCGCCAGCAGTGCCGGGACTAGCGGGGGGCAAGATACGCAGTATTTT CASSAGTSGGQDTQYF TRBJ2-3 TRBV10-1 16 . TRBD2
TGTGCCTGTCAGGGGGCGTCTAATGAAAAACTGTTTTTT CACQGASNEKLFF TRBJ1-4 TRBV30 13 . TRBD1
TGCGCCAGCAGCCGAAAACGGTGGACAGTCCTCTCCTACGAGCAGTACTTC CASSRKRWTVLSYEQYF TRBJ2-7 TRBV4-3 17 . .
TGTGCCAGCAGCCATCTAGCGGCCTCGTACCAAGAGACCCAGTACTTC CASSHLAASYQETQYF TRBJ2-5 TRBV14 16 few TRBD2
TGTGCCAGCAGTACCGGGACTAGGGAGACAGATACGCAGTATTTT CASSTGTRETDTQYF TRBJ2-3 TRBV2 15 few TRBD2
TGTGCCAGCAGCCAGGACTATTATGAGCAGTTCTTC CASSQDYYEQFF TRBJ2-1 TRBV7-2 12 . .
TGTGCCAGCAGTGAAGCTTGGACAGGGAGGCCCGAGCAGTACTTC CASSEAWTGRPEQYF TRBJ2-7 TRBV6-1 15 . TRBD1
TGTGCCACCAAAATTCAACAGGGGACGAATTCACCCCTCCACTTT CATKIQQGTNSPLHF TRBJ1-6 TRBV27 15 . TRBD1
TGTGCCGGACAGGGGGACAAGGCTGGCTACACCTTC CAGQGDKAGYTF TRBJ1-2 TRBV6-5 12 . TRBD1
TGTGCCAGCAGTCCGACATCTACTGAAGCTTTCTTT CASSPTSTEAFF TRBJ1-1 TRBV6-5 12 . .
TGTGCCAGCAGTCGGGATGGAGGGGACAATGAGCAGTTCTTC CASSRDGGDNEQFF TRBJ2-1 TRBV28 14 . .
TGTGCCAGCAGCACGACAGGTTCTGGAAACACCATATATTTT CASSTTGSGNTIYF TRBJ1-3 TRBV9 14 . .
TGTGCCAGCAACACACAGGGAATGGGCACAGATACGCAGTATTTT CASNTQGMGTDTQYF TRBJ2-3 TRBV6-6 15 few .
TGCGCCAGCAGCCCGGACAGGGAAGGGGGCGAGCAGTACTTC CASSPDREGGEQYF TRBJ2-7 TRBV5-1 14 . TRBD1
TGTGCCAGCAGCGGGGGACAGCTCACCGGGGAGCTGTTTTTT CASSGGQLTGELFF TRBJ2-2 TRBV9 14 . TRBD1
TGTGCCAGCAGTACAGGGGCTGGCTATGGCTACACCTTC CASSTGAGYGYTF TRBJ1-2 TRBV6-4 13 . TRBD1
TGTGCCAGCAGCTCGATGGCACAGGGTAATTCACCCCTCCACTTT CASSSMAQGNSPLHF TRBJ1-6 TRBV7-2 15 . .
TGTGCCAGCAGTGAAGGCTTACGGACTGAAGCTTTCTTT CASSEGLRTEAFF TRBJ1-1 TRBV2 13 once .
TGTGCCAGCAGCACGACAGGGGGCACTGAAGCTTTCTTT CASSTTGGTEAFF TRBJ1-1 TRBV5-6 13 . TRBD1
TGTGCTAGTGGTTTGGTACGGCTAGCGCCCAATGAGCAGTTCTTC CASGLVRLAPNEQFF TRBJ2-1 TRBV12-5 15 . .
TGCGCCAGCAGCCAAGGGGTGCGCGGACAAAAGAACACTGAAGCTTTCTTT CASSQGVRGQKNTEAFF TRBJ1-1 TRBV4-3 17 once .
TGTGCCAGCAGCGTAGCTTGGAACACTGAAGCTTTCTTT CASSVAWNTEAFF TRBJ1-1 TRBV9 13 . .
TGCGCCAGCAGCCAAGATCAGGCTACGCAGTATTTT CASSQDQATQYF TRBJ2-3 TRBV4-3 12 . .
TGTGCCAGCAGCCACCCGTCGTATAAAGAGAGGCGGACAGGGAATGAAAAACTGTTTTTT CASSHPSYKERRTGNEKLFF TRBJ1-4 TRBV21-1 20 . .
TGTGCCAGCAGTTACGGGACAGGGTATTACCAGCCCCAGCATTTT CASSYGTGYYQPQHF TRBJ1-5 TRBV6-6 15 . TRBD1
TGTGCCAGTAGTTCAGGGAGGGGCACTGAAGCTTTCTTT CASSSGRGTEAFF TRBJ1-1 TRBV19 13 . .
TGCGCCAGCAGCTCGGGACAGGGGAACACTGAAGCTTTCTTT CASSSGQGNTEAFF TRBJ1-1 TRBV5-1 14 few TRBD1
TGTGCCAGCAGTGAAACCGGGCAGGGAGGGCGAGCTTTCTTT CASSETGQGGRAFF TRBJ1-1 TRBV6-1 14 . .
TGTGCCAGCAGTTCACCGCTGACAGGGGGGTCTGGTGAGCAGTTCTTC CASSSPLTGGSGEQFF TRBJ2-1 TRBV27 16 . TRBD1
TGTGCCAGCAGCTTCGGATCGGGCGGGTATTACTCTGGAAACACCATATATTTT CASSFGSGGYYSGNTIYF TRBJ1-3 TRBV11-2 18 . .
TGTGCCAGCACGGACAGGGTGAGAAACATTCAGTACTTC CASTDRVRNIQYF TRBJ2-4 TRBV25-1 13 . TRBD1
TGTGCCAGCGGGGACAAGCTCTACGGCTACACCTTC CASGDKLYGYTF TRBJ1-2 TRBV6-1 12 . .
TGTGCCAGCAGCTTAGATGCGGGGGACCCAAACTACGAGCAGTACTTC CASSLDAGDPNYEQYF TRBJ2-7 TRBV5-8 16 . TRBD2
TGTGCCAGCAGTGAACTGTTGAACACTGAAGCTTTCTTT CASSELLNTEAFF TRBJ1-1 TRBV6-1 13 . .
TGTGCCAGCAGCACCTATGGGGGCTTCACCGGGGAGCTGTTTTTT CASSTYGGFTGELFF TRBJ2-2 TRBV11-2 15 . .
TGTGCCAGCAGCTTTGGGACAGTGGGCACTGAAGCTTTCTTT CASSFGTVGTEAFF TRBJ1-1 TRBV5-6 14 . TRBD1
TGTGCCACACAAACAGGGGTGAAGTCTGAAGCTTTCTTT CATQTGVKSEAFF TRBJ1-1 TRBV6-1 13 few TRBD1
TGTGCCAGTAGTAGCCAGAATAGCAATCAGCCCCAGCATTTT CASSSQNSNQPQHF TRBJ1-5 TRBV19 14 . .
TGTGCCAGTAGTATAAGTCGGACGGAGGGTATGCGGAGTTCACCCCTCCACTTT CASSISRTEGMRSSPLHF TRBJ1-6 TRBV19 18 once .
TGTGCCTGGAGCCCACCGGGGAGTGGCTACACCTTC CAWSPPGSGYTF TRBJ1-2 TRBV30 12 . .